The present entry profiles one T cell receptor beta chain with its context. Within the sample, other DNA sequences also encode this same CDR3. The CDR3 is 15 amino acids. With V trimmed by 5 bases and J by 2 bases, 4 bases remained unmatched. CDR1 is SEHNR and CDR2 is FQNEAQ in the germline V gene (reference sequence). These data come from a study of blood T cell repertoires in COVID-19. In the study's own analysis: Amplified reference gene primers provided the basis for estimating nucleated cell counts. Method: immunoSEQ multiplex PCR; TCRdb's copy keeps in-frame clones and lacks some. V, J and clone size are those of that table, while D and trimming were read from the DNA. Of under 250,000 clones listed, roughly nine tenths were seen once; the top ten hold about 5.9%.

Sequenced material: peripheral blood. This TCR came from a man aged 60 to 69 with acute or convalescent COVID-19. The V and J genes are TRBV7-9 and TRBJ1-4; 8 positions agree with TRBD1. Here the CDR3 DNA reads TGTGCCAGCAGCCCCTGGACAGGGACTAATGAAAAACTGTTTTTT. Translated: CASSPWTGTNEKLFF.